This T cell receptor beta chain was recorded in a study of T-cell reconstitution after alpha-beta-depleted transplantation in children. A library of TCRbeta sequences, prepared with unique molecular identifiers, was generated. From the PCR reads, TCRdb called clonotypes with MiXCR, one entry per CDR3 protein. The table records more than 150,000 distinct CDR3 sequences, approximately 14% of them present only once. Concerning this clonotype: A much larger clone is a single base away; this may be a read error.

The sample was PBMCs from the stem cell graft donor, taken from the stem cell graft. The clonotype was recovered from a human donor who donated a stem cell graft to a child with acute lymphoblastic leukemia.

The CDR3 loop reads CASSFLQGPENMQYF. CDR3 bases: TGTGCCAGCAGTTTTCTCCAGGGCCCCGAAAACATGCAGTACTTC. The chain has TRBV12-3 or TRBV12-4 and TRBJ2-4, with D possibly matching TRBD1 (5 bases). The CDR3 is 15 residues long.